The 20 T cell receptor delta chains in this list originate from one sample, sequenced in a study of gamma-delta chains in newborns, infants, children. TCRdb ran CATT on the reads. The sample gives over 5,500 delta-chain clones, approximately 10% of which show up once; 6% to 8.5% is in the top ten. Sequences were obtained from blood. All receptors come from a child who was a newborn, infant or young child, either healthy, febrile or measles-vaccinated (not recorded which).

Within the sample, this clone is medium-sized. The chain joins TRDV2 to TRDJ3; possible D gene TRDD3, 5 bases. V was cut by 0 bases and J by 3 bases, with 8 bases left in between. The CDR3 loop spans 16 amino acids. CDR1 GEAIGNYY and CDR2 EKD come from the germline V gene. CDR3 region: CACDTSGGWDTRQMFF. In nucleotides, the CDR3 is TGTGCCTGTGACACCAGCGGGGGCTGGGACACCCGACAGATGTTTTTC.

This clone was seen a handful of times. The rearrangement joins TRDV2 to TRDJ1, with 10 bases matching TRDD3. Germline assignment: CDR1 GEAIGNYY and CDR2 EKD. CDR3 size: 20 residues. V lost 3 bases to trimming and J lost 1 base; unmatched junction nucleotides: 19. CDR3 sequence: CACDAVPVTGGSVGTDKLIF. For the CDR3, the DNA is TGTGCCTGTGACGCCGTTCCGGTTACTGGGGGATCGGTCGGCACCGATAAACTCATCTTT.

By share, this clone ranks as medium-sized. The chain combines TRDV2 with TRDJ1, with 12 bases fitting TRDD3. Germline V gene sequence: CDR1 GEAIGNYY, CDR2 EKD. The CDR3 is 20 residues long. The V and J ends lost 0 bases and 0 bases, in that order; junction bases with no gene match: 13. CDR3 region: CACDTVSTGGYWDNTDKLIF. The CDR3 region has the DNA TGTGCCTGTGACACCGTTAGTACTGGGGGATACTGGGACAACACCGATAAACTCATCTTT.

This clone was observed a few times. Additional DNA sequences in this sample encode the identical CDR3. This chain connects TRDV2 to TRDJ3; 11 positions agree with TRDD3. The V and J ends lost 3 bases and 0 bases, in that order; junction bases with no gene match: 9. This CDR3 has 20 residues. Per the germline V gene, CDR1 is GEAIGNYY and CDR2 is EKD. The CDR3 DNA is TGTGCCTGTGACGCCGTTCTGGGGGATACCAGCTCCTGGGACACCCGACAGATGTTTTTC. Translating gives CACDAVLGDTSSWDTRQMFF.

The chain combines TRDV2 with TRDJ3; 7 nucleotides agree with TRDD3. Because TCRdb records no J gene, it was assigned here through a match of the DNA to germline. The V gene end was trimmed by 4 bases and the J gene end by 2 bases; junction bases not matched to a gene: 19. In germline, CDR1 is GEAIGNYY, CDR2 EKD. This CDR3 is 21 amino acids long. The chain's CDR3 is CACDTDWGTTMGTWDTRQMFF. Written as DNA, the CDR3 is TGTGCCTGTGATACTGACTGGGGAACCACCATGGGCACCTGGGACACCCGACAGATGTTTTTC.

By share, this clone counts as medium-sized. The chain carries TRDV2 and TRDJ3; 8 bases are shared with TRDD3. CDR3 length: 19 residues. In germline, CDR1 is GEAIGNYY, CDR2 EKD. The J segment lost 0 bases and the V segment lost 0 bases, leaving 6 bases of the junction unmatched. CDR3 DNA: TGTGCCTGTGACACCTGGGGGATTGATAGCTCCTGGGACACCCGACAGATGTTTTTC. Translated, it gives CACDTWGIDSSWDTRQMFF.

For this clone: The junction departs from the called germline gene at one end, perhaps through a read error. The chain joins TRDV2 to TRDJ3, with a tentative D call TRDD3 (5 bases). The J gene is absent in TCRdb and was assigned here via DNA matching to germline. The CDR3 length is 18 residues. Per germline, CDR1 GEAIGNYY and CDR2 EKD. The CDR3, as DNA: TGTGCCTGTGACACCGGGGGCCAGCTGGCCTGGGACACCCGAAAGATGTTTTTC. This encodes CACDTGGQLAWDTRKMFF.

This clone was counted between two and nine times. Distinct nucleotide sequences in the sample also encode this CDR3. The V and J genes are TRDV2 and TRDJ1; D possibly corresponds to TRDD3 (6 bases). CDR3 length: 14 amino acids. Trimming shortened V by 0 bases and J by 2 bases, and 9 bases separated the two germline ends. CDR1 is GEAIGNYY, CDR2 EKD, per germline. The chain's CDR3 is CACDTITGTDKLIF. DNA of the CDR3: TGTGCCTGTGACACCATTACTGGGACCGATAAACTCATCTTT.

This clone was counted between two and nine times. Translating this DNA gives a protein that differs at residue 14 from the TCRdb one, which belongs to a much larger clone; a read error is likely, and the protein shown is this translation. The rearrangement joins TRDV2 to TRDJ1; a possible D gene is TRDD3 (5 bases). Germline values: CDR1 GEAIGNYY, CDR2 EKD. The length of the CDR3 is 16 residues. CDR3 amino acids: CACDTLGGDPTDKHIF. The CDR3 coding sequence is TGTGCCTGTGACACACTTGGCGGGGACCCCACCGATAAACACATCTTT.

Notes on this clone: A much larger clone differs from this one at a single base, so this may be a read error. This chain uses TRDV2 with TRDJ3; 13 nucleotides match TRDD3. The J gene is absent in TCRdb and was assigned here via DNA matching to germline. The CDR3 totals 20 residues. CDR1 and CDR2 (germline): GEAIGNYY, EKD. The CDR3 DNA reads TGTGCCTGTGACCGACTGGGGGATACGAGTGGATCCTGGGACACCCGAAAGATGTTTTTC. It yields the protein CACDRLGDTSGSWDTRKMFF.

This chain connects TRDV2 to TRDJ1, with D perhaps matching TRDD3 (6 bases). V was trimmed by 0 bases and J by 1 base, leaving 23 bases between them. This CDR3 comprises 19 residues. In germline, CDR1 is GEAIGNYY, CDR2 EKD. In DNA form, the CDR3 reads TGTGCCTGTGACACCCTATCACCGAAGGGGGACCCGCTCACCGATAAACTCATCTTT. This gives the protein CACDTLSPKGDPLTDKLIF.

For this clone: This may stem from a read error, because a much larger clone lies one nucleotide away. Other DNA sequences in this specimen translate into the identical CDR3. The gene calls are TRDV2 and TRDJ1, with 8 bases identical to TRDD3. Losses at the gene ends were 4 bases for V and 5 bases for J; bases not matched to a gene: 14. CDR3 length: 16 residues. Looked up from germline, CDR1 is GEAIGNYY and CDR2 is EKD. The CDR3, as DNA: TGTGCCTGTGAGCAACTGGGGGCCAGAACGACTGATAAACTCATCTTT. Translation gives CACEQLGARTTDKLIF.

This chain links TRDV2 with TRDJ3; 10 bases are a match to TRDD3. The J gene comes from matching the DNA to germline here; TCRdb lacks it. V trimming: 2 bases; J trimming: 0 bases; junction bases outside the gene matches: 27. Germline assignment: CDR1 GEAIGNYY and CDR2 EKD. The CDR3 totals 26 residues. The CDR3 DNA reads TGTGCCTGTGACAACACCGGCCCGGTTTACTGGGGGATCAACCCGAGTAGCTCCTGGGACACCCGACAGATGTTTTTC. As protein: CACDNTGPVYWGINPSSSWDTRQMFF.

This clone was counted a few times. V is TRDV2 and J is TRDJ3; 13 bases map to TRDD3. The CDR3 has 21 amino acids. Germline V gives CDR1 GEAIGNYY, CDR2 EKD. The V segment lost 2 bases and the J segment 1 base; nucleotides outside the gene matches: 10. CDR3 in DNA: TGTGCCTGTGACAGCCTACTGGGGGATACGGCTGGGTCCTGGGACACCCGACAGATGTTTTTC. Protein product: CACDSLLGDTAGSWDTRQMFF.

This clone has a handful of counts. This sample includes further DNA sequences coding for the same CDR3. The chain carries TRDV2 and TRDJ1; no clear D gene. Germline CDR1 and CDR2: GEAIGNYY and EKD. The CDR3 extends over 14 amino acids. Trimming took off 0 bases at V and 5 bases at J, with 12 bases between the two ends. The CDR3 is CACDTVGTPDKLIF. In DNA, the CDR3 is TGTGCCTGTGACACCGTAGGGACCCCTGATAAACTCATCTTT.

This clone has just a few counts. The rearrangement joins TRDV2 to TRDJ1; the match to TRDD3 covers 7 bases. V gave up 6 bases and J gave up 1 base; unmatched junction bases: 13. Germline V gene data show CDR1 as GEAIGNYY and CDR2 as EKD. The CDR3 covers 16 residues. CDR3 loop: CACLGVDTRSTDKLIF. CDR3 coding DNA: TGTGCCTGTCTGGGGGTGGATACGAGGAGCACCGATAAACTCATCTTT.

V usage is TRDV2 and J usage is TRDJ1, with TRDD3 identical over 9 bases. J gave up 4 bases and V 0 bases, and 20 bases lay outside the gene matches. Germline CDR1 and CDR2: GEAIGNYY and EKD. This CDR3 contains 20 residues. Here the CDR3 reads CACDTVRTGGPGVWVDKLIF. CDR3 nucleotide sequence: TGTGCCTGTGACACCGTGCGTACTGGGGGACCTGGGGTATGGGTCGATAAACTCATCTTT.

This clone was seen a handful of times. The rearrangement links TRDV2 to TRDJ1; 8 nucleotides agree with TRDD3. There are 18 residues in the CDR3. Germline V gene data show CDR1 as GEAIGNYY and CDR2 as EKD. The trim removed 3 bases at V and 8 bases at J, leaving 22 bases unmatched. The CDR3 bases are TGTGCCTGTGACCTACTGGGGGTAACCCCCCGGGGCCATTCGAAACTCATCTTT. Protein product: CACDLLGVTPRGHSKLIF.

About this clone: A much bigger clone sits one base away, suggesting this may be a read error. The rearrangement links TRDV2 to TRDJ1, with TRDD3 identical over 7 bases. This CDR3 spans 19 amino acids. With V trimmed by 1 base and J by 0 bases, 16 bases remained unmatched. Germline values: CDR1 GEAIGNYY, CDR2 EKD. In nucleotides, the CDR3 is TGTGCCTGTGACACTCTCCCTGGGGGGCGAACCCCGTACACCGATAAACTCATCTTT. It codes for CACDTLPGGRTPYTDKLIF.

On this clone: The junction differs from germline at one of its ends, possibly a read error. The chain recombines TRDV2 with TRDJ3, with 12 nucleotides matching TRDD3. TCRdb supplies no J gene; here it was assigned by aligning the nucleotide sequence to germline. The CDR3 runs to 23 residues. The germline gives CDR1 GEAIGNYY, CDR2 EKD. The DNA for the CDR3 is TGTGCCTGTGACGAAACCTCTACACGGAACGTACTGGGGGATACCTGGGACACCCGAAAGATGTTTTTC. Encoded protein: CACDETSTRNVLGDTWDTRKMFF.